This T cell receptor (beta chain) was retrieved from a study of blood T cell repertoires in COVID-19. Study-level background: COVID-19 samples from acute and convalescent phases originated in the United States, Italy and Spain. The cDNA or gDNA used as material had been derived from T cells, B-cell-depleted T cells, or PBMCs.

Per the original data handling: Amplified reference gene primers provided the basis for estimating nucleated cell counts. Method: immunoSEQ multiplex PCR; TCRdb's copy keeps in-frame clones and lacks some. V and J calls and clone size are as listed in that table; D and trimming were resolved from the DNA. This sample yields under 150,000 clones, of which 70% to 80% are seen a single time; approximately 9% belongs to the top ten. Germline loops: CDR1 SGHVS, CDR2 FQNEAQ. The ends were cut back, 4 bases at V and 3 bases at J, with 16 bases in the middle. This CDR3 is 15 amino acids long. The specimen was peripheral blood. The sequence derives from a woman in her forties or fifties with active or convalescent COVID-19. This chain uses TRBV7-8 with TRBJ2-7; the D gene is possibly TRBD1 (6 bases). The CDR3 nucleotides are TGTGCCAGCAGCTCTAAACAGGGAAGTGGCTACGAGCAGTACTTC. It yields the protein CASSSKQGSGYEQYF.